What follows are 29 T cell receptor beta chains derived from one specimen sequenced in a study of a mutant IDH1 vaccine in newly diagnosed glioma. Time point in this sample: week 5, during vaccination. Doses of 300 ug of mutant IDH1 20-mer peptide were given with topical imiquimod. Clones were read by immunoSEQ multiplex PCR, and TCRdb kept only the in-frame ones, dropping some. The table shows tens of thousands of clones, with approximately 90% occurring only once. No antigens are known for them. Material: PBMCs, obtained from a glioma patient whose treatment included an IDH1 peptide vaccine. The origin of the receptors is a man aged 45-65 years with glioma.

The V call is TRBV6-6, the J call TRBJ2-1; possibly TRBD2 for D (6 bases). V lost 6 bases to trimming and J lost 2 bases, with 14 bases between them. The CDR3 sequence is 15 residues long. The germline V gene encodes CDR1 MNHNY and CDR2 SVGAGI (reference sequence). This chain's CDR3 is CASRRGLQPYNEQFF. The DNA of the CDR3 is TGTGCCAGCAGAAGGGGACTCCAACCCTACAATGAGCAGTTCTTC.

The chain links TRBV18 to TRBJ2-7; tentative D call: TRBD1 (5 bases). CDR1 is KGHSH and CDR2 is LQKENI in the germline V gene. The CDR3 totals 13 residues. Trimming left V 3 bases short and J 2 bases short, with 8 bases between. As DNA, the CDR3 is TGTGCCAGCTCACCGACAGCCACCTACGAGCAGTACTTC. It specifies CASSPTATYEQYF.

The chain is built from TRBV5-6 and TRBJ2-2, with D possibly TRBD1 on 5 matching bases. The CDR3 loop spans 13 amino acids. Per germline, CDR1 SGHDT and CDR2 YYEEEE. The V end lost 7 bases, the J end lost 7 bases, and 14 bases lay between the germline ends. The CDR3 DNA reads TGTGCCAGCGGGGCGATAGGCGGCGGGGAGCTGTTTTTT. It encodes CASGAIGGGELFF.

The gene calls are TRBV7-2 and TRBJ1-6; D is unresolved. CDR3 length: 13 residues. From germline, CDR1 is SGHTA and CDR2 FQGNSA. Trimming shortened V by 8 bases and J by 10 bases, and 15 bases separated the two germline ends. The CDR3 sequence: CASPTPVRSPLHF. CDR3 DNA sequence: TGTGCCAGCCCAACCCCGGTCCGATCACCCCTCCACTTT.

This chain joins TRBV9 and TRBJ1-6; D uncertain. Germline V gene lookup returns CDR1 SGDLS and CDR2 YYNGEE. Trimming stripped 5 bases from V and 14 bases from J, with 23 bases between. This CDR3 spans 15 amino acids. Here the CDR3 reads CASSEGLSPLLALHF. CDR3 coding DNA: TGTGCCAGCAGTGAGGGATTATCCCCCTTATTGGCCCTCCACTTT.

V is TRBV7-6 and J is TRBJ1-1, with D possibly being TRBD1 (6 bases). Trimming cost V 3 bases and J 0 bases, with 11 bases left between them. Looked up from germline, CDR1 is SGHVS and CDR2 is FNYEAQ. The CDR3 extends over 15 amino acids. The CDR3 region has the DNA TGTGCCAGCAGCTTGGCACAGGGCGTGAACACTGAAGCTTTCTTT. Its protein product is CASSLAQGVNTEAFF. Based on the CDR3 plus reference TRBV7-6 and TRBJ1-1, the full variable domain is GAGVSQSPRYKVTKRGQDVALRCDPISGHVSLYWYRQALGQGPEFLTYFNYEAQQDKSGLPNDRFSAERPEGSISTLTIQRTEQRDSAMYRCASSLAQGVNTEAFFGQGTRLTVV.

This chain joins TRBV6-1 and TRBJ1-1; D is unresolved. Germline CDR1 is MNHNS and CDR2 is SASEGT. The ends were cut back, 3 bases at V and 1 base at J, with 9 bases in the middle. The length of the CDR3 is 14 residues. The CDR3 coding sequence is TGTGCCAGCAGTGACAGAAGTTGGAACACTGAAGCTTTCTTT. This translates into CASSDRSWNTEAFF.

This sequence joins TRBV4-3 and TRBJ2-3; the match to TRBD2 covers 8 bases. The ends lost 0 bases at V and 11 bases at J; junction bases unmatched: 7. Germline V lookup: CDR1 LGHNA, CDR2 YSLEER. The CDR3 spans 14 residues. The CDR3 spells CASSQDERLARQYF. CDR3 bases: TGCGCCAGCAGCCAAGATGAGAGACTAGCGAGGCAGTATTTT.

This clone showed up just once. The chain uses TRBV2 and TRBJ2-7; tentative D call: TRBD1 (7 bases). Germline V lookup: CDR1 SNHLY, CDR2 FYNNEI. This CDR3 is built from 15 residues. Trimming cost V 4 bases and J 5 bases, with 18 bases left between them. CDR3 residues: CASSGPAPRGDEQYF. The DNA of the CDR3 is TGTGCCAGCAGTGGCCCAGCCCCCAGGGGGGACGAGCAGTACTTC.

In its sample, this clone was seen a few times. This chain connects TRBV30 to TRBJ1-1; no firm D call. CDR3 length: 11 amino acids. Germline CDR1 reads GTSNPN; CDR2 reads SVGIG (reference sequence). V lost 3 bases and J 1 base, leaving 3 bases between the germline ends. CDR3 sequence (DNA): TGTGCCTGGAGGGAGAACACTGAAGCTTTCTTT. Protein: CAWRENTEAFF. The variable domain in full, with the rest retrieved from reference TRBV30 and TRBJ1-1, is SQTIHQWPATLVQPVGSPLSLECTVEGTSNPNLYWYRQAAGRGLQLLFYSVGIGQISSEVPQNLSASRPQDRQFILSSKKLLLSDSGFYLCAWRENTEAFFGQGTRLTVV.

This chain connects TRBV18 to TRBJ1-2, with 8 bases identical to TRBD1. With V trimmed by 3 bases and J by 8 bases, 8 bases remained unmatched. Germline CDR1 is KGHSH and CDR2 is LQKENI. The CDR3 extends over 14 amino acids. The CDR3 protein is CASSPTGDRSGYTF. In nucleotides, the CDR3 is TGTGCCAGCTCACCCACGGGGGACAGGTCCGGCTACACCTTC.

This CDR3 reads CASRTPGYYGYTF. The CDR3, as DNA: TGTGCCAGCAGAACACCGGGCTACTATGGCTACACCTTC. V gene TRBV6-1 combines with J gene TRBJ1-2; D not resolved. V lost 6 bases and J 3 bases, leaving 11 bases between the germline ends. CDR1 and CDR2 from the germline V gene are MNHNS and SASEGT. The CDR3 length is 13 residues.

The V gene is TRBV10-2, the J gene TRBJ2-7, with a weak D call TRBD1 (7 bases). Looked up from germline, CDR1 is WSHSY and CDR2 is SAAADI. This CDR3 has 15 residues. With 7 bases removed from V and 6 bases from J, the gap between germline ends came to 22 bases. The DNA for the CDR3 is TGCGCCAGCACCTCAGGGGGGCAGGGAAGCCGCGAGCAGTACTTC. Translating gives CASTSGGQGSREQYF.

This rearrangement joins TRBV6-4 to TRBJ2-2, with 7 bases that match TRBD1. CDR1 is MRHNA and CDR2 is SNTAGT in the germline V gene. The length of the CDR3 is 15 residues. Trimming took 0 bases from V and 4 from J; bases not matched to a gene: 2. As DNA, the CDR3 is TGTGCCAGCAGTGACTCGAGACAGGGCACCGGGGAGCTGTTTTTT. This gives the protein CASSDSRQGTGELFF.

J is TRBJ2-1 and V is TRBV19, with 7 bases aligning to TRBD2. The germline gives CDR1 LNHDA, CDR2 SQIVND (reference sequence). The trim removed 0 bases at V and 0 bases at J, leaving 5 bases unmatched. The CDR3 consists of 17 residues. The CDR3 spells CASSIDLWGGSYNEQFF. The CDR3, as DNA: TGTGCCAGTAGTATAGATCTATGGGGGGGCTCCTACAATGAGCAGTTCTTC.

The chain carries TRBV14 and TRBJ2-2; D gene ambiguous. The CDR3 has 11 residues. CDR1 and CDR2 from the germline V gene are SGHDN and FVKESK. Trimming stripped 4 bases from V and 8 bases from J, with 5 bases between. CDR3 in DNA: TGTGCCAGCAGCCTCGTAGGGGAGCTGTTTTTT. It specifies CASSLVGELFF.

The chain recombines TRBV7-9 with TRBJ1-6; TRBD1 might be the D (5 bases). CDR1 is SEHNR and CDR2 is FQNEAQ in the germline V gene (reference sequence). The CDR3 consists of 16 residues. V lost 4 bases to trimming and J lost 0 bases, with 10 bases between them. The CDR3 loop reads CASSSGLSSYNSPLHF. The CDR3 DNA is TGTGCCAGCAGCTCGGGGCTTAGCTCCTATAATTCACCCCTCCACTTT.

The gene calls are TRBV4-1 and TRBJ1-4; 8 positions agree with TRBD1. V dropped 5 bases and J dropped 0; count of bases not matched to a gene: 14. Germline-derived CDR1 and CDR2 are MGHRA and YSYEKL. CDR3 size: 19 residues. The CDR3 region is CASSLRTGTIVATNEKLFF. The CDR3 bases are TGCGCCAGCAGCTTACGGACAGGGACAATTGTTGCAACTAATGAAAAACTGTTTTTT.

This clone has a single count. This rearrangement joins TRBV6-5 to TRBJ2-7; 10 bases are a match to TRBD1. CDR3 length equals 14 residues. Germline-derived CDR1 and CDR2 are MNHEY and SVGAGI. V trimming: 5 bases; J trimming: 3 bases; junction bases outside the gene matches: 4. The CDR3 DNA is TGTGCCAGCAGTCCGGACAGGGGGAGCTACGAGCAGTACTTC. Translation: CASSPDRGSYEQYF.

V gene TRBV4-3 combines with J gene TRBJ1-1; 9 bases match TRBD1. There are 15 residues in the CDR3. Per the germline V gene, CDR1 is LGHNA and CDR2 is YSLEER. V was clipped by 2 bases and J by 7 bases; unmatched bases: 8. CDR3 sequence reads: CASSQPGQGSLEAFF. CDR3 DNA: TGCGCCAGCAGCCAACCGGGACAGGGAAGTCTTGAAGCTTTCTTT.

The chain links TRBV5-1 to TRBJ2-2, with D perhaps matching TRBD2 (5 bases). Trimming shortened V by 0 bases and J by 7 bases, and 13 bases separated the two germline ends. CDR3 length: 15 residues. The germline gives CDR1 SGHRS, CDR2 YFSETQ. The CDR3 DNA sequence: TGCGCCAGCAGCTTGGGAATTCGGGGAATCGGGGAGCTGTTTTTT. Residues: CASSLGIRGIGELFF.

The CDR3 sequence: CASSPTGTPYEQYF. CDR3 sequence (DNA): TGTGCCAGCAGCCCTACAGGAACCCCCTACGAGCAGTACTTC. The rearrangement joins TRBV14 to TRBJ2-7; D perhaps matches TRBD1 (5 bases). V shed 4 bases and J shed 2 bases, with 12 bases lying between them. Per the germline V gene, CDR1 is SGHDN and CDR2 is FVKESK. The CDR3 is made up of 14 amino acids.

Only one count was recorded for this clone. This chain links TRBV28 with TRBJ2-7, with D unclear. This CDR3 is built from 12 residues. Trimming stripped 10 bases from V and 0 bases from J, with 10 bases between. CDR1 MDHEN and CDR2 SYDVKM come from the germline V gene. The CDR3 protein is CATGSSSYEQYF. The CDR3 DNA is TGTGCCACCGGAAGTAGCTCCTACGAGCAGTACTTC. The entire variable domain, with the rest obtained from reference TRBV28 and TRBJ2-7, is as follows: DVKVTQSSRYLVKRTGEKVFLECVQDMDHENMFWYRQDPGLGLRLIYFSYDVKMKEKGDIPEGYSVSREKKERFSLILESASTNQTSMYLCATGSSSYEQYFGPGTRLTVT.

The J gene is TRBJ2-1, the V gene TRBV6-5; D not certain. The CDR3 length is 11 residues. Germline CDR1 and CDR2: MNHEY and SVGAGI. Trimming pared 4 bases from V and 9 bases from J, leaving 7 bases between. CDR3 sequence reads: CASSSVREQFF. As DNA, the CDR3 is TGTGCCAGCAGTTCGGTCCGTGAGCAGTTCTTC.

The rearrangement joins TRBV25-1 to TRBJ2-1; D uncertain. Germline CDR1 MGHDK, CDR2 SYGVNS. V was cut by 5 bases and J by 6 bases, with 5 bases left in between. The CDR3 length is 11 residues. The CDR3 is CASSPLNEQFF. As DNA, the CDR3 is TGTGCCAGCAGTCCACTCAATGAGCAGTTCTTC.

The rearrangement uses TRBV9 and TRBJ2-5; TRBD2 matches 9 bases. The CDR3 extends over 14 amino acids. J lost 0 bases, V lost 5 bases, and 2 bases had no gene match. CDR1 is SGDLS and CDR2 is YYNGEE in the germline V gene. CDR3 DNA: TGTGCCAGCAGTCGACTAGCGGACCAAGAGACCCAGTACTTC. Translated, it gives CASSRLADQETQYF. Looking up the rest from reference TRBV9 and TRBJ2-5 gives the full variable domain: DSGVTQTPKHLITATGQRVTLRCSPRSGDLSVYWYQQSLDQGLQFLIQYYNGEERAKGNILERFSAQQFPDLHSELNLSSLELGDSALYFCASSRLADQETQYFGPGTRLLVL.

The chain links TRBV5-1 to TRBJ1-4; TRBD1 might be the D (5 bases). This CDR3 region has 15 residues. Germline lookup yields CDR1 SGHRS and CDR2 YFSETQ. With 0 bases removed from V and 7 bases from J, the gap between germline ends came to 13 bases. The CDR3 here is CASSLAHRRREKLFF. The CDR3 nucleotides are TGCGCCAGCAGCTTGGCCCACAGGAGGCGTGAAAAACTGTTTTTT. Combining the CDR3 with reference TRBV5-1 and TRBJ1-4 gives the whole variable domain KAGVTQTPRYLIKTRGQQVTLSCSPISGHRSVSWYQQTPGQGLQFLFEYFSETQRNKGNFPGRFSGRQFSNSRSEMNVSTLELGDSALYLCASSLAHRRREKLFFGSGTQLSVL.

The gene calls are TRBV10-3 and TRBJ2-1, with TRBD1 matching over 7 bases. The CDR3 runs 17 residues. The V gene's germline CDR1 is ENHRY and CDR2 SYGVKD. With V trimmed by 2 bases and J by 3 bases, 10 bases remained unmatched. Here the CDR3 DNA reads TGTGCCATCAGTGAGGCCCCGGGACAGTCAAACTACAATGAGCAGTTCTTC. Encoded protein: CAISEAPGQSNYNEQFF.

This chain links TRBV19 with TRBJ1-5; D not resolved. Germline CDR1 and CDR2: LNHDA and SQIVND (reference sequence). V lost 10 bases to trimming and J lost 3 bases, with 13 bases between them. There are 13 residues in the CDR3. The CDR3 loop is CATSDRTNQPQHF. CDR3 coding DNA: TGTGCCACAAGCGATAGAACCAATCAGCCCCAGCATTTT.